A single sample is the source of the 25 T cell receptor beta chains below, sequenced in a study of blood T cell repertoires in COVID-19. Generated by immunoSEQ multiplex PCR, the TCRdb table keeps only in-frame clones and is missing some. Seen here are 430,000 or so clones, 80% to 90% observed once, and the top ten hold 0.8% to 1%. Input material: peripheral blood. These receptors were collected from a man aged 18 to 35 with COVID-19, enrolled during active disease.

This chain uses TRBV9 with TRBJ2-5; 13 bases align to TRBD2. The CDR3 is 19 residues long. V shed 1 base and J 4 bases; nucleotides not matched to a gene: 13. The V gene's germline CDR1 is SGDLS and CDR2 YYNGEE. CDR3 bases: TGTGCCAGCAGCGTATCCTACGGAACTAGCGGGAGGGCCGCAGAGACCCAGTACTTC. Protein: CASSVSYGTSGRAAETQYF.

The chain employs TRBV19 and TRBJ1-5; D call uncertain. This CDR3 contains 13 residues. V gave up 0 bases and J gave up 5 bases, with 5 bases separating them. Germline loops: CDR1 LNHDA, CDR2 SQIVND (reference sequence). The CDR3 region has the DNA TGTGCCAGTAGTATAGATCAGGATCAGCCCCAGCATTTT. Protein product: CASSIDQDQPQHF. The whole variable domain, filled in from reference TRBV19 and TRBJ1-5, reads DGGITQSPKYLFRKEGQNVTLSCEQNLNHDAMYWYRQDPGQGLRLIYYSQIVNDFQKGDIAEGYSVSREKKESFPLTVTSAQKNPTAFYLCASSIDQDQPQHFGDGTRLSIL.

This sequence joins TRBV13 and TRBJ2-5; 7 bases map to TRBD1. V was clipped by 3 bases and J by 2 bases; unmatched bases: 3. CDR1 and CDR2 from the germline V gene are PRHDT and FYEKMQ (reference sequence). There are 14 residues in the CDR3. The CDR3 is CASSFRDSQETQYF. The CDR3 bases are TGTGCCAGCAGCTTTCGGGACAGTCAAGAGACCCAGTACTTC.

This clone occurred once. This sequence joins TRBV7-8 and TRBJ2-1, with TRBD2 matching over 11 bases. The ends lost 4 bases at V and 15 bases at J; junction bases unmatched: 11. This CDR3 region has 14 residues. Germline CDR1 SGHVS, CDR2 FQNEAQ. In nucleotides, the CDR3 is TGTGCCAGCAGCTACTCACGGAGACTAGCGGGACCGTTCTTC. It is translated as CASSYSRRLAGPFF.

The J gene is TRBJ1-1, the V gene TRBV6-5, with 8 bases matching TRBD1. The CDR3 covers 15 residues. V gave up 9 bases and J gave up 3 bases; unmatched junction bases: 12. CDR1 MNHEY and CDR2 SVGAGI come from the germline V gene. The CDR3 is CASKGDRGRDTEAFF. CDR3 sequence (DNA): TGTGCCAGTAAAGGCGACAGGGGACGGGACACTGAAGCTTTCTTT.

For this clone: Its ends do not fully match the called genes, so a read error is possible. The chain recombines TRBV7-7 with TRBJ2-1; 12 positions agree with TRBD2. This CDR3 comprises 17 residues. Germline V lookup: CDR1 SSHAT, CDR2 FNYEAQ (reference sequence). CDR3 region: CASSPKPGLAGRYEQFF. DNA for the CDR3: TGTGCTAGCAGCCCCAAACCCGGACTAGCGGGGAGGTATGAGCAGTTCTTC.

The J gene is TRBJ2-7, the V gene TRBV5-4, with D maybe TRBD1 (8 bases). This CDR3 region has 14 residues. Germline-derived CDR1 and CDR2 are SGHNT and YYREEE (reference sequence). Trimming cost V 0 bases and J 5 bases, with 12 bases left between them. The CDR3, as DNA: TGTGCCAGCAGCTTGGGGACAGGGAGGGACGAGCAGTACTTC. Translated, it gives CASSLGTGRDEQYF.

The chain joins TRBV2 to TRBJ2-2; 9 bases line up with TRBD2. CDR3 length: 16 amino acids. Germline assignment: CDR1 SNHLY and CDR2 FYNNEI. V lost 3 bases and J lost 8; bases outside the gene matches: 10. The CDR3 reads CASSEGKVAGAGELFF. CDR3 in DNA: TGTGCCAGCAGTGAGGGGAAGGTAGCGGGAGCTGGGGAGCTGTTTTTT.

The chain joins TRBV20-1 to TRBJ2-1; tentatively, D is TRBD2 (6 bases). Deletions cut 5 bases from V and 15 bases from J, with 14 bases between. The CDR3 contains 10 residues. CDR1 is DFQATT, CDR2 SNEGSKA, per germline (reference sequence). CDR3: CSAFSGNLFF. Here the CDR3 DNA reads TGCAGTGCTTTTAGCGGAAATTTGTTCTTC.

The chain joins TRBV6-2 or TRBV6-3 to TRBJ2-7; 7 bases are a match to TRBD1. This CDR3 is 14 amino acids long. The germline CDR1 and CDR2 sequences are MNHEY and SVGEGT. Losses at the gene ends were 0 bases for V and 3 bases for J; bases not matched to a gene: 2. The CDR3 reads CASSYSNRGYEQYF. CDR3 DNA: TGTGCCAGCAGTTACTCAAACAGGGGCTACGAGCAGTACTTC.

CDR3: CASRLGGEETQYF. In DNA, the CDR3 is TGTGCCAGTCGCCTCGGGGGAGAAGAGACCCAGTACTTC. The J gene is TRBJ2-5, the V gene TRBV19; D possibly corresponds to TRBD2 (6 bases). V was cut by 8 bases and J by 3 bases, with 13 bases left in between. Looked up from germline, CDR1 is LNHDA and CDR2 is SQIVND (reference sequence). This CDR3 region has 13 residues.

This clone appeared once. This chain uses TRBV3-1 (or the pseudogene TRBV3-2) with TRBJ2-5, with 8 positions matching TRBD1. V was clipped by 1 base and J by 2 bases; unmatched bases: 3. CDR3 size: 15 residues. Germline values: CDR1 LGHDT, CDR2 YNNKEL (reference sequence). The CDR3 is CASSQGRTGQETQYF. The CDR3 DNA follows: TGTGCCAGCAGCCAAGGAAGGACAGGGCAAGAGACCCAGTACTTC.

This chain links TRBV7-9 with TRBJ1-2, with 7 nucleotides matching TRBD1. The trim removed 3 bases at V and 5 bases at J, leaving 9 bases unmatched. The germline CDR1 and CDR2 sequences are SEHNR and FQNEAQ (reference sequence). This CDR3 region has 15 residues. DNA of the CDR3: TGTGCCAGCAGCTTCCCCCTCCGGGACAGATATGGCTACACCTTC. Amino acid sequence: CASSFPLRDRYGYTF.

This chain uses TRBV6-4 with TRBJ1-4, with D uncertain. The CDR3 has 15 residues. Trimming removed 0 bases at V and 8 bases at J, with 13 bases between. Germline V gene sequence: CDR1 MRHNA, CDR2 SNTAGT. CDR3 sequence reads: CASSDSRRDLEKLFF. The DNA of the CDR3 is TGTGCCAGCAGTGACTCTCGCCGGGATTTGGAAAAACTGTTTTTT.

V and J are TRBV9 and TRBJ2-5; 8 nucleotides match TRBD2. The CDR3 is 14 amino acids. The V segment lost 3 bases and the J segment 5 bases; nucleotides outside the gene matches: 6. Germline V gene data show CDR1 as SGDLS and CDR2 as YYNGEE. DNA for the CDR3: TGTGCCAGCAGCGAGGACCAGCGGGGGGAGACCCAGTACTTC. Its translation is CASSEDQRGETQYF.

The chain uses TRBV5-4 and TRBJ1-2; a weak D match, TRBD1 (5 bases). The CDR3 sequence is 13 residues long. V lost 0 bases and J 2 bases, leaving 5 bases between the germline ends. The V gene's germline CDR1 is SGHNT and CDR2 YYREEE (reference sequence). The CDR3 DNA reads as TGTGCCAGCAGCTTGGAGGGGAACTATGGCTACACCTTC. Its protein product is CASSLEGNYGYTF.

The chain couples TRBV10-1 to TRBJ2-1; tentative D call: TRBD2 (6 bases). CDR1 is WNHNN and CDR2 is SYGVQD in the germline V gene (reference sequence). V gave up 3 bases and J gave up 5 bases, with 17 bases separating them. This CDR3 is 16 amino acids long. In DNA, the CDR3 is TGCGCCAGCAGTGACCCCGGGACTCCGTTAGACAATGAGCAGTTCTTC. Protein: CASSDPGTPLDNEQFF.

The chain couples TRBV5-6 to TRBJ2-7; D is perhaps TRBD2 (5 bases). Germline CDR1 is SGHDT and CDR2 is YYEEEE. V was cut by 3 bases and J by 7 bases, with 8 bases left in between. The CDR3 contains 11 residues. The CDR3 region is CASSSTGEQYF. The CDR3 DNA reads TGTGCCAGCAGCTCGACGGGGGAGCAGTACTTC.

The sample holds one count of this clone. The chain couples TRBV19 to TRBJ1-5; the D gene is possibly TRBD1 (6 bases). The V end was cut by 6 bases, the J end by 0 bases, with 15 bases between. The CDR3 extends over 16 amino acids. Germline V gene lookup returns CDR1 LNHDA and CDR2 SQIVND (reference sequence). This CDR3 is CASRQAQGYSNQPQHF. The CDR3, as DNA: TGTGCCAGTAGACAAGCCCAGGGGTATAGCAATCAGCCCCAGCATTTT. Using reference TRBV19 and TRBJ1-5 for the parts outside the CDR3, the full variable domain is DGGITQSPKYLFRKEGQNVTLSCEQNLNHDAMYWYRQDPGQGLRLIYYSQIVNDFQKGDIAEGYSVSREKKESFPLTVTSAQKNPTAFYLCASRQAQGYSNQPQHFGDGTRLSIL.

V is TRBV5-1 and J is TRBJ2-1; 11 bases are shared with TRBD2. V lost 4 bases and J lost 3; bases outside the gene matches: 3. The CDR3 has 15 residues. Germline V CDR1 and CDR2: SGHRS, YFSETQ. The CDR3: CASSPTSGGYNEQFF. The CDR3 nucleotides are TGCGCCAGCAGCCCAACTAGCGGGGGCTACAATGAGCAGTTCTTC.

This chain uses TRBV4-1 with TRBJ2-7; 7 bases are shared with TRBD2. The germline gives CDR1 MGHRA, CDR2 YSYEKL. The length of the CDR3 is 15 residues. Trimming cost V 1 base and J 0 bases; bases outside gene matches: 3. The CDR3 loop reads CASSQGEGNSYEQYF. CDR3 bases: TGCGCCAGCAGCCAAGGGGAGGGTAACTCCTACGAGCAGTACTTC.

This clone was observed a single time. This chain links TRBV5-4 with TRBJ1-4; D may be TRBD1 (5 bases). This CDR3 spans 14 amino acids. CDR1 is SGHNT and CDR2 is YYREEE in the germline V gene (reference sequence). V was shortened by 3 bases and J by 6 bases, with 12 bases between the two germline ends. The DNA for the CDR3 is TGTGCCAGCAGCTACGACAGTACCTATGAAAAACTGTTTTTT. Its protein product is CASSYDSTYEKLFF.

This rearrangement joins TRBV4-1 to TRBJ2-7, with TRBD2 identical over 11 bases. The germline V gene encodes CDR1 MGHRA and CDR2 YSYEKL. After removal of 1 base from V and 3 bases from J, the junction contained 5 bases not matched to a gene. The CDR3 spans 16 residues. The CDR3 DNA sequence: TGCGCCAGCAGCCAAGCGACTAGCGGGACATTCTACGAGCAGTACTTC. It translates to CASSQATSGTFYEQYF.

The CDR3 nucleotides are TGTGCCAGCAGTCCCGGACTAGACTCTTTTCCCTACGAGCAGTACTTC. Protein product: CASSPGLDSFPYEQYF. This chain connects TRBV6-4 to TRBJ2-7; TRBD2 matches 7 bases. The CDR3 spans 16 residues. J was trimmed by 2 bases and V by 5 bases; bases with no gene match: 12. Germline assignment: CDR1 MRHNA and CDR2 SNTAGT.

This CDR3 reads CASRRDRGRDTQYF. As DNA, the CDR3 is TGTGCCAGCAGGCGGGACAGGGGGCGCGATACGCAGTATTTT. This rearrangement joins TRBV6-5 to TRBJ2-3, with 12 bases identical to TRBD1. The CDR3 sequence is 14 residues long. Per the germline V gene, CDR1 is MNHEY and CDR2 is SVGAGI. Trimming took 6 bases from V and 6 from J; bases not matched to a gene: 4.